This TCR beta chain was observed in a study of blood T cell repertoires in COVID-19. Study overall: Researchers got acute and convalescent COVID-19 samples from the United States, Italy and Spain. PBMCs, B-cell-depleted T cells, or T cells provided the cDNA or gDNA that made up the material.

Original processing methods: The assay estimated nucleated cells by amplifying reference gene primers. Clones were read by immunoSEQ multiplex PCR, and TCRdb kept only the in-frame ones, dropping some. V, J and clone size derive from that table, while D and trimming were established from the DNA sequence. The sample consists of 200,000 or so clones, approximately 86% of them appearing once. Per germline, CDR1 SNHLY and CDR2 FYNNEI. The V segment lost 8 bases and the J segment 5 bases; nucleotides outside the gene matches: 8. CDR3 length: 13 residues. The chain employs TRBV2 and TRBJ2-5, with TRBD2 matching over 7 bases. This receptor was identified in a woman between 35 and 50 years old with acute COVID-19. Sequencing was done on a sample of PBMCs or T cells enriched from blood (not recorded which). As DNA, the CDR3 is TGTGCCAGCCGGTGGCGGGAGTATGAGACCCAGTACTTC. Translated, it gives CASRWREYETQYF.